Following are 11 T cell receptor beta chains from one sample sequenced in a study of T cells expressing NK-cell markers. TCRdb re-called the 5' RACE reads and catalogs CDR3 proteins one per entry, DNA excluded. In total, the table holds some 340,000 distinct CDR3 sequences. Sequencing input: blood T cells: a sorted CD56 or NKG2C T cell subset, CD4+ or CD8+ T cells, or bulk PBMC T cells (not recorded which). The receptors stem from a man aged 18-70 years in good health.

This CDR3 is CASSERTANNEQFF. J is TRBJ2-1 and V is TRBV18; TCRdb's D call of TRBD1 is untestable without DNA. This CDR3 has 14 residues. Germline assignment: CDR1 KGHSH and CDR2 LQKENI.

The V gene is TRBV5-1, the J gene TRBJ1-1; without DNA, the TCRdb call of TRBD1 cannot be checked. The germline V gene has CDR1 SGHRS and CDR2 YFSETQ. The CDR3 extends over 16 amino acids. The chain's CDR3 is CASSFMGSTGNTEAFF.

The V and J genes are TRBV7-3 and TRBJ2-2. CDR3 length equals 16 residues. Germline values: CDR1 SGHTA, CDR2 FQGTGA. The CDR3 is CASSLSPQVTQMELFF.

V usage is TRBV19 and J usage is TRBJ2-2; TCRdb calls TRBD1, which cannot be checked without DNA. CDR1 and CDR2 (germline): LNHDA, SQIVND (reference sequence). The CDR3 has 16 amino acids. The chain's CDR3 is CASSIGTGGNTGELFF.

This chain links TRBV24-1 with TRBJ1-5; without DNA, the TCRdb call of TRBD1 cannot be checked. The CDR3 consists of 17 residues. Germline CDR1 KGHDR, CDR2 SFDVKD. CDR3 loop: CATSDLSPGESNQPQHF.

The chain couples TRBV7-9 to TRBJ2-7; TCRdb reports TRBD1, a call that lacks DNA to check it against. The CDR3 has 15 residues. The germline V gene encodes CDR1 SEHNR and CDR2 FQNEAQ (reference sequence). CDR3 residues: CASSRTGEFSYEQYF.

The rearrangement links TRBV2 to TRBJ1-6; the D gene TCRdb calls, TRBD1, cannot be checked with no DNA. Germline CDR1 reads SNHLY; CDR2 reads FYNNEI. The CDR3 covers 14 residues. The CDR3 sequence is CASSHGQGVSPLHF.

CDR3 amino acids: CASRDTGKLFF. The chain links TRBV5-1 to TRBJ1-4; the D gene TCRdb calls, TRBD1, cannot be checked with no DNA. Germline V gene sequence: CDR1 SGHRS, CDR2 YFSETQ. This CDR3 is built from 11 residues.

The chain recombines TRBV2 with TRBJ2-5; TCRdb names TRBD1, which stays unverified in the absence of DNA. This CDR3 has 15 residues. Per the germline V gene, CDR1 is SNHLY and CDR2 is FYNNEI. CDR3 sequence: CASRYPGQGQETQYF.

The rearrangement joins TRBV15 to TRBJ2-2; TCRdb gives TRBD1 as the D gene, but with no DNA this cannot be confirmed. CDR1 is LNHNV and CDR2 is YYDKDF in the germline V gene (reference sequence). The CDR3 sequence is 16 residues long. The CDR3 region is CATSRGGQGKAGELFF.

The CDR3: CASSSPHSGGAAGELFF. V and J are TRBV7-2 and TRBJ2-2; TCRdb's D call, TRBD2, is unchecked because there is no DNA. Germline V gene data show CDR1 as SGHTA and CDR2 as FQGNSA. CDR3 size: 17 residues.